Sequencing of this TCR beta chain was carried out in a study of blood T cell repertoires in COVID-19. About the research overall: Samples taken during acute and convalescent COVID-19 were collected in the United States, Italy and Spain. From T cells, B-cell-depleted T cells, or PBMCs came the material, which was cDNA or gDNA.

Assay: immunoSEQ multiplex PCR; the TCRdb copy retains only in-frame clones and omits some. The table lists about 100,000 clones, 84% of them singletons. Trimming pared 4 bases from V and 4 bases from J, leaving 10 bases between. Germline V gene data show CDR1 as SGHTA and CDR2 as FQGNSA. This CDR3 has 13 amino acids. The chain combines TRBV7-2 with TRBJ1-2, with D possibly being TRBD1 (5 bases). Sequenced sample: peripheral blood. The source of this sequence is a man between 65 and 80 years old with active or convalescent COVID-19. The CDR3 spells CASSSAGGYGYTF. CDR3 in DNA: TGTGCCAGCAGCTCTGCGGGGGGCTATGGCTACACCTTC.